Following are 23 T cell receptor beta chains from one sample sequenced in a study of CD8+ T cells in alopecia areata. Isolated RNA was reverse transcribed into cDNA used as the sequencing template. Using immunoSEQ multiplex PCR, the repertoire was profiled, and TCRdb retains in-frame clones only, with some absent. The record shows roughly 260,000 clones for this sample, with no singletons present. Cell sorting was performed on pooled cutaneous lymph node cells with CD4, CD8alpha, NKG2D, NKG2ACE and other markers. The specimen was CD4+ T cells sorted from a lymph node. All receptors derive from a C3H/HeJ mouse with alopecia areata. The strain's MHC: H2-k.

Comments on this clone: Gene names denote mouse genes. The CDR3: CAWSLGWEYYEQYF. The CDR3 DNA, read in part, is TGTGCCTGGAGTCTAGGCTGGGAGTACTAT. The gene calls are TRBV31 and TRBJ2-7, with TRBD2 as a possible D gene (5 bases). The CDR3 end falls 4 residues outside the read, so it is completed with the germline J gene. The CDR3 runs 14 residues. Deletions cut 0 bases from V and 3 bases from J, with 12 bases between. Per germline, CDR1 GKSSPN and CDR2 SITVG. Full variable domain (rest looked up from reference TRBV31 and TRBJ2-7): AQTIHQWPVAEIKAVGSPLSLGCTIKGKSSPNLYWYWQATGGTLQQLFYSITVGQVESVVQLNLSASRPKDDQFILSTEKLLLSHSGFYLCAWSLGWEYYEQYFGPGTRLTVL.

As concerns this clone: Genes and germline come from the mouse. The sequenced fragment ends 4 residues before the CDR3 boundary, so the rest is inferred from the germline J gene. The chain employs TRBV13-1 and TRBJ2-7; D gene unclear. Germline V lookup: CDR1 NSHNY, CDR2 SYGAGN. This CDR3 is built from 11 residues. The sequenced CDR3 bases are TGTGCCAGCAGTGCCTACAAT. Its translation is CASSAYN. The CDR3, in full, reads CASSAYNEQYF.

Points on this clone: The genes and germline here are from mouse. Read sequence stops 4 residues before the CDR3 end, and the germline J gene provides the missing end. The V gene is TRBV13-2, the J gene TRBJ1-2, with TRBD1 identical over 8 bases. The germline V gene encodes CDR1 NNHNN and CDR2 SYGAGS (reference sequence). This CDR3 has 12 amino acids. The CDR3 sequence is CASGDRGRDYTF. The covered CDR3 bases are TGTGCCAGCGGTGACAGGGGGCGC.

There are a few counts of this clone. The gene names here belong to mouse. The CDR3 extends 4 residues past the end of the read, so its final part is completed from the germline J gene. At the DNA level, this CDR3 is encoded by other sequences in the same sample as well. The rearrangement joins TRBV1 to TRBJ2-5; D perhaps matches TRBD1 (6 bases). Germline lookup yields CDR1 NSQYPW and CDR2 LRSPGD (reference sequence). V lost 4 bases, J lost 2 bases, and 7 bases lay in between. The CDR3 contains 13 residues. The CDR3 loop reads CTCSGDIQDTQYF. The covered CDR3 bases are TGCACCTGCAGTGGGGACATCCAAGAC.

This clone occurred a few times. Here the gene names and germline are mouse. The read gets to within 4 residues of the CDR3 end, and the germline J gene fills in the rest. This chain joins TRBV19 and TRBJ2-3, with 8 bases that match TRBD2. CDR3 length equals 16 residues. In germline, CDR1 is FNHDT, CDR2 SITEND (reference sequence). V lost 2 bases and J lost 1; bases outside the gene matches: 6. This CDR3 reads CASSIGGVGGAETLYF. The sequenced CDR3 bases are TGTGCCAGCAGTATTGGGGGGGTTGGAGGTGCAGAA. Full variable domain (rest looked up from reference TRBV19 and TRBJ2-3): GGIITQTPKFLIGQEGQKLTLKCQQNFNHDTMYWYRQDSGKGLRLIYYSITENDLQKGDLSEGYDASREKKSSFSLTVTSAQKNEMAVFLCASSIGGVGGAETLYFGSGTRLTVL.

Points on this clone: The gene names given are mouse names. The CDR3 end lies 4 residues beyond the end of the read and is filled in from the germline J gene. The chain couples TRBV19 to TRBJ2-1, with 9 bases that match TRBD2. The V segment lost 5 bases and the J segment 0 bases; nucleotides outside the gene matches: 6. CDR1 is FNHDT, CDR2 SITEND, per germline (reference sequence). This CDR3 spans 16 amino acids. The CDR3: CASRLGGTYNYAEQFF. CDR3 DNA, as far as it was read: TGTGCCAGCAGACTGGGGGGAACCTATAACTATGCT.

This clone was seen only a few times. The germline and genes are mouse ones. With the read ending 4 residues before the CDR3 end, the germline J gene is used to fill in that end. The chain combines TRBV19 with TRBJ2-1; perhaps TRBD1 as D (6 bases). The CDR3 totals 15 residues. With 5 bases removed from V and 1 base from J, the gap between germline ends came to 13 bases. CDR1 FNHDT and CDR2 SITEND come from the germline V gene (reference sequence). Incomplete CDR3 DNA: TGTGCCAGCAGGAAACCGGGACAAAACTATGCT. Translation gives CASRKPGQNYA. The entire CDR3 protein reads CASRKPGQNYAEQFF.

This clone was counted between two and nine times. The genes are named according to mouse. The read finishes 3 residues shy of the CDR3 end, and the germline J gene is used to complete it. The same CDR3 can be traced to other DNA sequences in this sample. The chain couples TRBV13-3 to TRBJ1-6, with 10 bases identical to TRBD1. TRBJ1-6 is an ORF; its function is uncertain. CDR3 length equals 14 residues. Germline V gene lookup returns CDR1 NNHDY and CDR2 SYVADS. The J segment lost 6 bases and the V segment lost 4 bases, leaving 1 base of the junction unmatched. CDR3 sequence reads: CASSRDRGNSPLYF. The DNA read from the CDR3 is TGTGCCAGCAGTCGGGACAGGGGTAATTCGCCC.

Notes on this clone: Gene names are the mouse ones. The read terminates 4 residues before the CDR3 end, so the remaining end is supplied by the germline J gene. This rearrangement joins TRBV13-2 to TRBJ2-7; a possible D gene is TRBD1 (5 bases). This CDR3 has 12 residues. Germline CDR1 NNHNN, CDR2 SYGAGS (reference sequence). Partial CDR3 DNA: TGTGCCAGCGGTGATGTCAGGGAT. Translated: CASGDVRD. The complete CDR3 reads CASGDVRDEQYF.

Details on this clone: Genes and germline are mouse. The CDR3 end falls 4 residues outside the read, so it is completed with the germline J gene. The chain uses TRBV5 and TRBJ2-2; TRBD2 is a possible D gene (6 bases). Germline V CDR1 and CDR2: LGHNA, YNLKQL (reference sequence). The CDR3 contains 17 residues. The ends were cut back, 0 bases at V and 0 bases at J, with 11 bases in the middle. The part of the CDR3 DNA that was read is TGTGCCAGCAGCCAAGATGTCTGGGGCACAAACACCGGG. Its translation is CASSQDVWGTNTG. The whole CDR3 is CASSQDVWGTNTGQLYF.

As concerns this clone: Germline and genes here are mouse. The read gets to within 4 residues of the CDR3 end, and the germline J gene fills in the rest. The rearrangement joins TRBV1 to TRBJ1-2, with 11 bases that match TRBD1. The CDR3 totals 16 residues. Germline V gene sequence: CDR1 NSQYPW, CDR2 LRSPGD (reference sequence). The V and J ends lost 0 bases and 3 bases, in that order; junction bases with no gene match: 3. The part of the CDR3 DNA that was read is TGCACCTGCAGTGCAGATCGGGGACAGGGGGACTCC. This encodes CTCSADRGQGDS. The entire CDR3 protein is CTCSADRGQGDSDYTF.

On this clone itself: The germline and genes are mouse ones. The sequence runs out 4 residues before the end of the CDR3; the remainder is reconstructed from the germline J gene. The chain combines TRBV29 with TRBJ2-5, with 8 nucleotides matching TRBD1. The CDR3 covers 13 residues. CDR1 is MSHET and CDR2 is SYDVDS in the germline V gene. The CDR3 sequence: CASSFDRGDTQYF. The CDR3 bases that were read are TGTGCTAGCAGTTTTGACAGGGGAGAC.

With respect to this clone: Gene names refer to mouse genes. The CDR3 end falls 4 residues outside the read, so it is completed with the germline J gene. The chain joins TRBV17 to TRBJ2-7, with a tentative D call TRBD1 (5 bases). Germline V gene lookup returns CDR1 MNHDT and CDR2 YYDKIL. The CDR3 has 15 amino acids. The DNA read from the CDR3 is TGTGCTAGCAGTAGAGATGGGCAGGGAATATAT. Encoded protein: CASSRDGQGIY. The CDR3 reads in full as CASSRDGQGIYEQYF.

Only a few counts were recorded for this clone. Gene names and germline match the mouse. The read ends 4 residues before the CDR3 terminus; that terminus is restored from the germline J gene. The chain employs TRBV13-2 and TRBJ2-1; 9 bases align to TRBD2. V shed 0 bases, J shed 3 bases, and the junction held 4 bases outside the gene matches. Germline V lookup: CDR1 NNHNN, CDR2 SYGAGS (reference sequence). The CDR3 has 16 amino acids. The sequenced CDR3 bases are TGTGCCAGCGGTGATGCTGGGGGGGGGTCCTATGCT. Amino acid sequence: CASGDAGGGSYA. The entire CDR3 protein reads CASGDAGGGSYAEQFF.

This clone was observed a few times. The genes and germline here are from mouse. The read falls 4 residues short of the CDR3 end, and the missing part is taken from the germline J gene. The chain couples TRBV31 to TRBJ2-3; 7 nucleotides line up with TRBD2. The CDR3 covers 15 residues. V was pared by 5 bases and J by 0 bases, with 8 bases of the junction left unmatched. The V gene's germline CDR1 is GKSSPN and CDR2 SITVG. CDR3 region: CAWGFWGSSAETLYF. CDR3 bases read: TGTGCCTGGGGATTCTGGGGGAGTAGTGCAGAA.

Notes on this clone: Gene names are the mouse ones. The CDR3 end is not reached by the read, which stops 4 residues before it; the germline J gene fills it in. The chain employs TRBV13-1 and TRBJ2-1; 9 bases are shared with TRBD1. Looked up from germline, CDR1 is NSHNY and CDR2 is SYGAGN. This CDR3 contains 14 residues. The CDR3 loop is CASRTTGGRAEQFF. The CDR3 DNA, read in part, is TGTGCCAGCAGGACTACAGGGGGCCGGGCT.

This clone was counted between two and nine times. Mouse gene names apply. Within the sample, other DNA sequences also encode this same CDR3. Here the CDR3 reads CASSIGGSYNSPLYF. The CDR3 bases that were read are TGTGCCAGCAGTATCGGGGGGTCCTATAATTCGCCC. The chain is built from TRBV19 and TRBJ1-6, with D maybe TRBD1 (5 bases). The sequenced fragment ends 3 residues before the CDR3 boundary, so the rest is inferred from the germline J gene. TRBJ1-6 is assigned to the ORF class and has an uncertain function. Germline CDR1 is FNHDT and CDR2 is SITEND (reference sequence). The CDR3 length is 15 residues. The V end lost 2 bases, the J end lost 1 base, and 7 bases lay between the germline ends.

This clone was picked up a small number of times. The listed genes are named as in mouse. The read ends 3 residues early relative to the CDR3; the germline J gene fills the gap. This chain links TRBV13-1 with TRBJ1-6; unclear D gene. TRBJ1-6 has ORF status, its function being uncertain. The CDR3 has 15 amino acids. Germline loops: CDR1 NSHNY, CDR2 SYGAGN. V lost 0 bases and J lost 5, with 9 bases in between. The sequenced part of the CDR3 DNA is TGTGCCAGCAGTGATGCACAGTCTAATAATTCGCCC. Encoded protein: CASSDAQSNNSP. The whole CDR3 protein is CASSDAQSNNSPLYF.

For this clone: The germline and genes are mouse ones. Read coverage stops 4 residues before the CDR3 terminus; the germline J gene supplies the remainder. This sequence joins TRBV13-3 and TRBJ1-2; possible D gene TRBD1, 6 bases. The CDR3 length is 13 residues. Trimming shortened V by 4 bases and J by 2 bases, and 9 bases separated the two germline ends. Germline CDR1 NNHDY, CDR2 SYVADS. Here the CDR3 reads CASSWTVNSDYTF. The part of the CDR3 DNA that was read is TGTGCCAGCAGTTGGACAGTCAACTCC.

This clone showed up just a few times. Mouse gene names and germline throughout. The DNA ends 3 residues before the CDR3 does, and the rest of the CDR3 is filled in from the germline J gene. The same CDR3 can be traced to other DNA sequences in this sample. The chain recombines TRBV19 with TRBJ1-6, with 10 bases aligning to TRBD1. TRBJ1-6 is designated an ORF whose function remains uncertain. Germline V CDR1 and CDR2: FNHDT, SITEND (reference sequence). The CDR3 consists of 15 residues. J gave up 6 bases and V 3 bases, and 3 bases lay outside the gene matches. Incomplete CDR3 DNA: TGTGCCAGCAGTAGACAGGGGGCGCGTAATTCGCCC. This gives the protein CASSRQGARNSP. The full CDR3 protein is CASSRQGARNSPLYF.

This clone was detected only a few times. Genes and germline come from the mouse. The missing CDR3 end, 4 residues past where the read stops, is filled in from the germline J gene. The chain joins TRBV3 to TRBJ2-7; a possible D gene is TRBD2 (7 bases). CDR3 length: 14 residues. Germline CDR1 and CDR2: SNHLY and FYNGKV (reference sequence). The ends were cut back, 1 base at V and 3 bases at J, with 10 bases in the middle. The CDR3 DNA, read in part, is TGTGCCAGCAGCTTAGAAGGGGGGGGCTAT. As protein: CASSLEGGGY. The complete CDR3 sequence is CASSLEGGGYEQYF.

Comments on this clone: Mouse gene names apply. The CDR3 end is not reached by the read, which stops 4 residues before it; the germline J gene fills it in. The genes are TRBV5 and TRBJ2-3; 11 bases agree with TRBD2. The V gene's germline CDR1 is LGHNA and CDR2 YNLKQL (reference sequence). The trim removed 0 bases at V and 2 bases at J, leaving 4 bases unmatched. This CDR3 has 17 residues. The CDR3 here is CASSQEGLGVFAETLYF. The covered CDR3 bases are TGTGCCAGCAGCCAAGAGGGACTGGGGGTTTTTGCAGAA.

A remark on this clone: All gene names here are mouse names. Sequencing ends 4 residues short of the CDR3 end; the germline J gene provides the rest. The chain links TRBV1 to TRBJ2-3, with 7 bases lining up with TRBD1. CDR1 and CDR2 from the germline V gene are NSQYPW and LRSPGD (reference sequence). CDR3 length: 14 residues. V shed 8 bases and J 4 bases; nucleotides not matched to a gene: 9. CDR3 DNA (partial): TGCACCTGCGCGACAGGGAGGATGACAGAA. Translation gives CTCATGRMTE. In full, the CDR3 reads CTCATGRMTETLYF.